This record concerns one T cell receptor (beta chain) sequence. This sample is drawn from a study of blood T cell repertoires in COVID-19. The authors' processing: The assay estimated nucleated cells by amplifying reference gene primers. Sequencing used immunoSEQ multiplex PCR; TCRdb keeps in-frame clones, though not all of them. V, J and clone size are taken as reported in that table, and D and trimming were inferred from the DNA itself. The table includes about 320,000 clones, around 83% detected once. This CDR3 has 14 amino acids. The V and J ends lost 7 bases and 0 bases, in that order; junction bases with no gene match: 2. Germline assignment: CDR1 LNHDA and CDR2 SQIVND (reference sequence).

The chain joins TRBV19 to TRBJ2-1, with 8 nucleotides matching TRBD2. Sequencing input: peripheral blood. The clonotype was recovered from a woman aged 50 to 60 with acute or convalescent COVID-19. CDR3 region: CASKRGSSYNEQFF. In DNA, the CDR3 is TGTGCCAGTAAGCGGGGGAGCTCCTACAATGAGCAGTTCTTC.